The 25 T cell receptor beta chains listed next were all sequenced from one sample in a study of T-cell memory formation after mild COVID-19. TCRdb reprocessed the 5' RACE reads via MiXCR and lists one record per CDR3 protein. The sample includes about 340,000 distinct CDR3 sequences, around a fifth seen only once; the top ten take 9.5% to 15%. Source material: PBMCs or a T cell subset sorted from them (not recorded which). All receptors come from an adult woman who had mild COVID-19 (a few samples of this study predate the infection). Cell type and time point are not known.

This clonotype has more than one count but fewer than ten. The chain couples TRBV12-3 or TRBV12-4 to TRBJ1-5, with D possibly matching TRBD1 (5 bases). Trimming stripped 2 bases from V and 0 bases from J, with 14 bases between. The CDR3 totals 17 residues. CDR3 coding DNA: TGTGCCAGCAGTTTAAAAGTCCTAGGGGTTAGCAATCAGCCCCAGCATTTT. This encodes CASSLKVLGVSNQPQHF.

This clonotype was counted a single time. The chain couples TRBV18 to TRBJ2-7, with TRBD1 matching 9 bases. V gave up 4 bases and J gave up 7 bases; unmatched junction bases: 8. This CDR3 has 14 amino acids. Germline V gene sequence: CDR1 KGHSH, CDR2 LQKENI. CDR3 coding DNA: TGTGCCAGCTCACTAACAAGACAGGGGGATGAGCAGTACTTC. Its protein is CASSLTRQGDEQYF.

This clonotype was seen only a few times. The V and J genes are TRBV12-3 or TRBV12-4 and TRBJ1-1; D is undetermined. Trimming removed 4 bases from V and 8 bases from J, with 26 bases in between. The CDR3 contains 17 residues. The CDR3 region has the DNA TGTGCCAGCAGTTCTCCACCCTCCACAGACCGAAAAAGGGAAGCTTTCTTT. It specifies CASSSPPSTDRKREAFF.

The J gene is TRBJ1-3, the V gene TRBV20-1; 8 bases are a match to TRBD1. The CDR3 consists of 12 residues. The junction had 5 bases not matched to a gene; V was cut back by 6 bases and J by 7 bases. Germline assignment: CDR1 DFQATT and CDR2 SNEGSKA (reference sequence). The CDR3 here is CSAGDRRNTIYF. The CDR3 DNA reads as TGCAGTGCCGGGGACAGGCGGAACACCATATATTTT.

V usage is TRBV7-2 and J usage is TRBJ1-5, with D perhaps TRBD1 (5 bases). The CDR3 totals 15 residues. The V end lost 0 bases, the J end lost 7 bases, and 13 bases lay between the germline ends. CDR1 and CDR2 from the germline V gene are SGHTA and FQGNSA. The CDR3 coding sequence is TGTGCCAGCAGCTTAGCGCGCAGGGAAGACCAGCCCCAGCATTTT. It codes for CASSLARREDQPQHF.

There are many counts of this clonotype. The chain links TRBV5-1 to TRBJ2-3; TRBD2 matches at 10 bases. The CDR3 has 16 amino acids. Unmatched junction bases numbered 7, after V lost 2 bases and J lost 4 bases. From germline, CDR1 is SGHRS and CDR2 YFSETQ. CDR3 nucleotides: TGCGCCAGCAGCTTACCTAGCGGGAGATCTGCAGATACGCAGTATTTT. Residues: CASSLPSGRSADTQYF.

The gene calls are TRBV7-8 and TRBJ2-1, with 8 bases lining up with TRBD2. The CDR3 consists of 13 residues. The V and J ends lost 8 bases and 5 bases, in that order; junction bases with no gene match: 5. Germline CDR1 reads SGHVS; CDR2 reads FQNEAQ. The CDR3: CASRGGYHNEQFF. CDR3 in DNA: TGTGCCAGCCGGGGGGGATACCACAATGAGCAGTTCTTC.

This rearrangement joins TRBV20-1 to TRBJ2-3, with D perhaps TRBD1 or TRBD2 (6 bases each). The CDR3 loop spans 13 amino acids. Germline V gene sequence: CDR1 DFQATT, CDR2 SNEGSKA (reference sequence). V lost 6 bases, J lost 1 base, and 11 bases lay in between. The chain's CDR3 is CSARGLRTDTQYF. In nucleotides, the CDR3 is TGCAGTGCCAGGGGACTTCGCACAGATACGCAGTATTTT.

This clonotype occurred a few times. This sequence joins TRBV9 and TRBJ2-7, with 7 bases fitting TRBD1. After removal of 0 bases from V and 6 bases from J, the junction contained 6 bases not matched to a gene. Germline V gives CDR1 SGDLS, CDR2 YYNGEE. CDR3 length: 14 amino acids. CDR3: CASSVETGASEQYF. In DNA form, the CDR3 reads TGTGCCAGCAGCGTAGAAACAGGGGCTAGCGAGCAGTACTTC. Supplemented by reference TRBV9 and TRBJ2-7, the full variable domain reads DSGVTQTPKHLITATGQRVTLRCSPRSGDLSVYWYQQSLDQGLQFLIQYYNGEERAKGNILERFSAQQFPDLHSELNLSSLELGDSALYFCASSVETGASEQYFGPGTRLTVT.

The gene calls are TRBV15 and TRBJ1-1; D is ambiguous. Germline values: CDR1 LNHNV, CDR2 YYDKDF (reference sequence). This CDR3 is 16 amino acids long. V lost 1 base, J lost 5 bases, and 17 bases lay in between. For the CDR3, the DNA is TGTGCCACCAGCAGAGGGGAGGGAACTCCGGGGACTGAAGCTTTCTTT. Its protein is CATSRGEGTPGTEAFF.

This clonotype was seen more than once but under ten times. The genes are TRBV5-1 and TRBJ2-1; 8 nucleotides agree with TRBD2. CDR1 and CDR2 (germline): SGHRS, YFSETQ. The CDR3 sequence is 16 residues long. Trimming cost V 0 bases and J 9 bases; bases outside gene matches: 11. The CDR3 bases are TGCGCCAGCAGCTTGGAGCTGAGCGGGAGTTTTGGTGAGCAGTTCTTC. Its protein product is CASSLELSGSFGEQFF. Full variable domain (missing parts from reference TRBV5-1 and TRBJ2-1): KAGVTQTPRYLIKTRGQQVTLSCSPISGHRSVSWYQQTPGQGLQFLFEYFSETQRNKGNFPGRFSGRQFSNSRSEMNVSTLELGDSALYLCASSLELSGSFGEQFFGPGTRLTVL.

In this sample, this clonotype turned up a few times. The V and J genes are TRBV20-1 and TRBJ1-1, with a tentative D call TRBD1 (6 bases). The CDR3 spans 13 residues. Germline CDR1 and CDR2: DFQATT and SNEGSKA (reference sequence). Trimming shortened V by 6 bases and J by 0 bases, and 11 bases separated the two germline ends. CDR3: CSAAGTLNTEAFF. The DNA of the CDR3 is TGCAGTGCCGCCGGGACACTGAACACTGAAGCTTTCTTT.

The chain has TRBV2 and TRBJ1-1; 8 nucleotides agree with TRBD1. With 1 base clipped from V and 1 base from J, the junction kept 11 bases outside the gene matches. This CDR3 has 18 amino acids. CDR1 is SNHLY, CDR2 FYNNEI, per germline. The CDR3 here is CASSEDPGTGWWNTEAFF. The DNA of the CDR3 is TGTGCCAGCAGTGAAGACCCCGGGACAGGATGGTGGAACACTGAAGCTTTCTTT.

This clonotype was seen a single time. J is TRBJ1-4 and V is TRBV5-1; TRBD1 is a possible D gene (5 bases). The CDR3 totals 15 residues. Trimming cost V 0 bases and J 8 bases, with 14 bases left between them. Germline V gives CDR1 SGHRS, CDR2 YFSETQ. For the CDR3, the DNA is TGCGCCAGCAGCTTGGGTCCGGGACGAGACGAAAAACTGTTTTTT. Protein product: CASSLGPGRDEKLFF.

This clonotype has more than one count but fewer than ten. The chain carries TRBV7-8 and TRBJ2-2; 9 bases match TRBD2. Germline loops: CDR1 SGHVS, CDR2 FQNEAQ. The V gene end was trimmed by 6 bases and the J gene end by 5 bases; junction bases not matched to a gene: 7. The CDR3 extends over 15 amino acids. This chain's CDR3 is CASRSIAGVTGELFF. The DNA for the CDR3 is TGTGCCAGCAGGTCTATAGCGGGGGTAACCGGGGAGCTGTTTTTT.

The rearrangement links TRBV7-3 to TRBJ2-3; D could derive from TRBD1 or TRBD2 (5 bases each). V gave up 7 bases and J gave up 14 bases, with 28 bases separating them. The CDR3 totals 15 residues. CDR1 SGHTA and CDR2 FQGTGA come from the germline V gene. CDR3 coding DNA: TGTGCCAGCATTCAGGGTCCCGGGACCTCCCGACCGGGGTATTTT. This translates into CASIQGPGTSRPGYF.

V and J are TRBV11-2 and TRBJ1-1; D remains ambiguous. Germline V CDR1 and CDR2: SGHAT, FQNNGV. V lost 3 bases to trimming and J lost 3 bases, with 14 bases between them. The CDR3 is 15 residues long. The CDR3 region has the DNA TGTGCCAGCAGCTTTACAGCTTGGGGATACACTGAAGCTTTCTTT. This sequence encodes CASSFTAWGYTEAFF.

This clonotype was detected only a few times. This sequence joins TRBV5-1 and TRBJ1-1; no clear D gene. Germline CDR1 is SGHRS and CDR2 is YFSETQ. V was trimmed by 4 bases and J by 7 bases, leaving 11 bases between them. The CDR3 spans 12 residues. Here the CDR3 DNA reads TGCGCCAGCAGCAAACCGGGAGTTGAAGCTTTCTTT. It translates to CASSKPGVEAFF.

This clonotype appeared a few times. The chain links TRBV24-1 to TRBJ2-3, with no clear D. Trimming took 2 bases from V and 2 from J, leaving 4 bases between them. Germline V gives CDR1 KGHDR, CDR2 SFDVKD. This CDR3 is 13 amino acids long. CDR3 coding DNA: TGTGCCACCAGTGATTATGACACAGATACGCAGTATTTT. This translates into CATSDYDTDTQYF.

The rearrangement links TRBV15 to TRBJ1-3; maybe TRBD1 (5 bases). The germline V and J ends were trimmed by 0 bases and 4 bases, with 7 bases remaining between them. The CDR3 spans 14 residues. Germline CDR1 is LNHNV and CDR2 is YYDKDF (reference sequence). Here the CDR3 reads CATSRDREGNTIYF. CDR3 DNA sequence: TGTGCCACCAGCAGAGACAGGGAGGGAAACACCATATATTTT.

The table lists this clonotype with a few counts. Here the CDR3 DNA reads TGTGCCAGCAGTTACGGGACAGGCGGGGATGAGCAGTTCTTC. Translation gives CASSYGTGGDEQFF. The chain links TRBV28 to TRBJ2-1, with TRBD1 matching over 8 bases. The germline gives CDR1 MDHEN, CDR2 SYDVKM. J was trimmed by 8 bases and V by 4 bases; bases with no gene match: 7. This CDR3 comprises 14 residues.

The table lists this clonotype with a count of one. The J gene is TRBJ2-4, the V gene TRBV9, with D perhaps given as TRBD1 or TRBD2 (5 bases each). V lost 3 bases, J lost 7 bases, and 8 bases lay in between. The CDR3 has 12 amino acids. Looked up from germline, CDR1 is SGDLS and CDR2 is YYNGEE. The CDR3 protein is CASSGRENIQYF. As DNA, the CDR3 is TGTGCCAGCAGCGGCAGGGAGAACATTCAGTACTTC.

This clonotype was seen a handful of times. The rearrangement uses TRBV3-1 and TRBJ1-1; D gene uncertain. The CDR3 has 17 residues. Germline loops: CDR1 LGHDT, CDR2 YNNKEL (reference sequence). V was shortened by 1 base and J by 1 base, with 16 bases between the two germline ends. CDR3 sequence reads: CASSQVTLSDGNTEAFF. CDR3 nucleotide sequence: TGTGCCAGCAGCCAAGTGACCTTGTCGGACGGGAACACTGAAGCTTTCTTT.

This clonotype was found a few times. V gene TRBV29-1 combines with J gene TRBJ1-4, with D possibly matching TRBD1 (5 bases). Per germline, CDR1 SQVTM and CDR2 ANQGSEA. The V and J ends lost 7 bases and 10 bases respectively, with 19 bases between them. This CDR3 has 13 amino acids. The CDR3 region is CSAGPSHRRKLFF. DNA of the CDR3: TGCAGCGCTGGGCCCTCCCACAGGAGAAAACTGTTTTTT.

The V call is TRBV30, the J call TRBJ2-1; D unresolved. The germline gives CDR1 GTSNPN, CDR2 SVGIG (reference sequence). The CDR3 spans 13 residues. V was pared by 0 bases and J by 9 bases, with 12 bases between. This CDR3 reads CAWSVITTGEQFF. The CDR3 DNA sequence: TGTGCCTGGAGTGTAATAACAACCGGTGAGCAGTTCTTC.